Below, 2 T cell receptor beta chains from the same sample are listed, as sequenced in a study of cytomegalovirus exposure and HLA in healthy donors. The table came from immunoSEQ multiplex PCR; TCRdb's copy has only in-frame clones and leaves some out. This sample has about 140,000 clones, with approximately 82% found just once. The sample comprised PBMCs. These receptors came from a man aged 25-45 years in good health and CMV-seropositive.

The chain recombines TRBV6-4 with TRBJ2-1, with TRBD2 identical over 7 bases. Germline trimming cut 5 bases from V and 3 bases from J; bases unmatched to any gene: 10. Per germline, CDR1 MRHNA and CDR2 SNTAGT. The CDR3 runs 16 residues. The CDR3 sequence is CASSPEGLAVYNEQFF. CDR3 DNA sequence: TGTGCCAGCAGTCCCGAGGGGCTAGCGGTCTACAATGAGCAGTTCTTC.

The chain joins TRBV5-6 to TRBJ1-5; no reliable D call. This CDR3 comprises 16 residues. The germline CDR1 and CDR2 sequences are SGHDT and YYEEEE. Trimming cost V 1 base and J 2 bases, with 13 bases left between them. The CDR3 protein is CASSLWGGWGNQPQHF. As DNA, the CDR3 is TGTGCCAGCAGCTTGTGGGGAGGGTGGGGCAATCAGCCCCAGCATTTT.